This T cell receptor beta chain is drawn from a study of cytomegalovirus exposure and HLA in healthy donors. The wider study: As an earlier analysis found, about 200 million T cells yielded 95 million to 130 million unique TCR beta sequences.

The PCR ran on 60 Vbeta and 13 Jbeta primers. This table comes from immunoSEQ multiplex PCR, and its TCRdb copy is limited to in-frame clones, with some not included. The sample consists of roughly 290,000 clones, approximately 80% of them appearing once. General study findings and limits: It was only CMV serostatus that was available as immune exposure information.

Germline V lookup: CDR1 MGHRA, CDR2 YSYEKL. CDR3 length: 15 residues. Trimming removed 3 bases from V and 5 bases from J, with 16 bases in between. To note about this clone: Antigen specificity is unknown.

This sequence originates from a girl aged 2 to 9 in good health and CMV-seronegative. This sequence joins TRBV4-1 and TRBJ1-1; D is undetermined. Sample: PBMCs. The CDR3 here is CASSHPIIPVTEAFF. CDR3 nucleotide sequence: TGCGCCAGCAGCCATCCTATTATACCGGTAACTGAAGCTTTCTTT.